Included here is one T cell receptor (beta chain) sequence, with context. Its specificity is not known. The CDR3 runs to 14 residues. Germline values: CDR1 MNHNY, CDR2 SVGAGI (reference sequence). The trim removed 5 bases at V and 2 bases at J, leaving 4 bases unmatched. This specimen belongs to a study of a mutant IDH1 vaccine in newly diagnosed glioma. For the study at large: Treated patients had a mean age of roughly 40 years and a roughly 60% male, about 40% female split. Pretreatment consisted of radiotherapy, temozolomide, or both, with most receiving both.

The study, taken as a whole, reports: More than 80% of patients showed vaccine-induced immune responses across multiple MHC alleles. Apparently, pseudoprogression bore no relation to changes among the top peripheral T cell clonotypes.

The time point here: week 23, last vaccination. With topical imiquimod, each dose of the vaccine consisted of 300 ug of mutant IDH1 20-mer peptide. Data came from immunoSEQ multiplex PCR; TCRdb stores just in-frame clones and leaves some out. This sample carries around 55,000 clones, 80% of them seen once, and the ten largest clones take more than 5%. Specimen: PBMCs, collected from a glioma patient whose treatment included an IDH1 peptide vaccine. J is TRBJ1-1 and V is TRBV6-6; 8 bases are shared with TRBD1. The origin of this receptor is a man in his forties or fifties with glioma. The CDR3 is CASSKGQGNTEAFF. CDR3 DNA sequence: TGTGCCAGCAGTAAAGGACAGGGCAACACTGAAGCTTTCTTT.